These 32 T cell receptor beta chains were sequenced from one sample in a study of regulatory T cells in long-lasting Graves disease. Noted time point: newly diagnosed GD, antithyroid drugs for less than 3 months. From PBMCs, RNA was extracted and then used to make the TCR library. TCR beta libraries were built with iRepertoire HTBI primers and Arm-PCR of CDR3 regions. One entry per CDR3 protein, called by TCRdb with MiXCR from the multiplex PCR reads. The sample has around 460,000 distinct CDR3 sequences; about 15% are singletons. These same data were also listed under a study on T cells in Graves' hyperthyroidism and ophthalmopathy.

Sequencing was performed on peripheral blood mononuclear cells (PBMCs), taken at new diagnosis, from a patient treated with antithyroid drugs. Receptor source: a woman in her fifties or sixties with Graves disease.

This clonotype was seen repeatedly, ten times or more. This chain links TRBV20-1 with TRBJ2-1, with D unclear. The CDR3 length is 12 residues. Trimming left V 3 bases short and J 7 bases short, with 10 bases between. Germline values: CDR1 DFQATT, CDR2 SNEGSKA (reference sequence). CDR3 coding DNA: TGCAGTGCTAGGGCCCTCGAGAATGAGCAGTTCTTC. Its protein is CSARALENEQFF.

This clonotype was counted a few times. The V call is TRBV7-9, the J call TRBJ1-3; weak D call: TRBD1 (5 bases). Per germline, CDR1 SEHNR and CDR2 FQNEAQ (reference sequence). The CDR3 spans 17 residues. Trimming pared 3 bases from V and 0 bases from J, leaving 15 bases between. In nucleotides, the CDR3 is TGTGCCAGCAGCTTTGCGGCCCAGGACACCTCTGGAAACACCATATATTTT. It yields the protein CASSFAAQDTSGNTIYF.

In this sample, this clonotype turned up a few times. The chain joins TRBV5-5 to TRBJ1-5, with 11 bases identical to TRBD1. This CDR3 region has 15 residues. J lost 7 bases, V lost 5 bases, and 8 bases had no gene match. The germline V gene has CDR1 SGHKS and CDR2 YYEKEE (reference sequence). DNA of the CDR3: TGTGCCAGCAGGGCCGGGACAGGGGGTGGGCAGCCCCAGCATTTT. It translates to CASRAGTGGGQPQHF.

The table lists this clonotype with a few counts. In DNA form, the CDR3 reads TGCAGCGTTGGATTACCGAGCTCCTACGAGCAGTACTTC. This codes for CSVGLPSSYEQYF. This chain joins TRBV29-1 and TRBJ2-7; D not certain. Germline V gives CDR1 SQVTM, CDR2 ANQGSEA. V was shortened by 4 bases and J by 0 bases, with 10 bases between the two germline ends. This CDR3 is built from 13 residues.

This chain links TRBV6-5 with TRBJ1-6; tentatively, D is TRBD1 (5 bases). Germline lookup yields CDR1 MNHEY and CDR2 SVGAGI. There are 21 residues in the CDR3. V was clipped by 2 bases and J by 0 bases, with 23 bases between them. Here the CDR3 DNA reads TGTGCCAGCAGTTACCGGGGGGGTTTTAGTGCCATTAGCTCCTATAATTCACCCCTCCACTTT. Its translation is CASSYRGGFSAISSYNSPLHF.

This clonotype was found many times. Here the CDR3 reads CASRGRGVYEQYF. For the CDR3, the DNA is TGTGCCAGCAGGGGGAGGGGAGTCTACGAGCAGTACTTC. This chain links TRBV2 with TRBJ2-7, with 7 positions matching TRBD2. The germline V gene encodes CDR1 SNHLY and CDR2 FYNNEI. The CDR3 has 13 residues. V lost 6 bases and J lost 3; bases outside the gene matches: 5. Filled out from reference TRBV2 and TRBJ2-7, the complete variable domain reads EPEVTQTPSHQVTQMGQEVILRCVPISNHLYFYWYRQILGQKVEFLVSFYNNEISEKSEIFDDQFSVERPDGSNFTLKIRSTKLEDSAMYFCASRGRGVYEQYFGPGTRLTVT.

This clonotype was recorded once. The gene calls are TRBV4-1 and TRBJ2-1; 15 bases agree with TRBD2. The CDR3 sequence is 18 residues long. In germline, CDR1 is MGHRA, CDR2 YSYEKL. Unmatched junction bases numbered 6, after V lost 0 bases and J lost 6 bases. CDR3 bases: TGCGCCAGCAGCCAAGATTACGGACTAGCGGGAGGGATCAATGAGCAGTTCTTC. Encoded protein: CASSQDYGLAGGINEQFF.

The chain couples TRBV19 to TRBJ2-5; perhaps TRBD2 as D (5 bases). The better agreement between TRBJ2-1 and the DNA end casts doubt on the J call. There are 13 residues in the CDR3. In germline, CDR1 is LNHDA, CDR2 SQIVND (reference sequence). The CDR3 coding sequence is TGTGCCAGTAGTATAGATCTAGCCAATGAGCAGTTCTTC. It translates to CASSIDLANEQFF.

The table lists this clonotype with many counts. The chain links TRBV11-1 to TRBJ2-7, with a tentative D call TRBD2 (5 bases). CDR1 and CDR2 (germline): SGHAT, FQDESV (reference sequence). The length of the CDR3 is 13 residues. V lost 1 base and J 7 bases, leaving 11 bases between the germline ends. The CDR3 nucleotides read TGTGCCAGCAGCTTAGTCGGACTCGATGAGCAGTACTTC. Translated, it gives CASSLVGLDEQYF.

This clonotype was seen many times. The chain uses TRBV11-2 and TRBJ2-7; no clear D gene. The V and J ends lost 3 bases and 4 bases respectively, with 7 bases between them. The germline V gene has CDR1 SGHAT and CDR2 FQNNGV. The CDR3 totals 12 residues. The DNA of the CDR3 is TGTGCCAGCAGCTTTATGGGGTACGAGCAGTACTTC. Residues: CASSFMGYEQYF.

V is TRBV2 and J is TRBJ2-1; 9 bases agree with TRBD1. The germline gives CDR1 SNHLY, CDR2 FYNNEI. The CDR3 is 14 amino acids. V shed 8 bases, J shed 4 bases, and the junction held 6 bases outside the gene matches. CDR3 amino acids: CASFRDRDYNEQFF. The CDR3 nucleotides read TGTGCCAGCTTCCGGGACAGGGATTACAATGAGCAGTTCTTC.

With regard to this clonotype: A much larger clonotype is one base distant, so this may be a read error. The chain couples TRBV6-1 to TRBJ2-5, with D possibly being TRBD2 (5 bases). CDR1 is MNHNS, CDR2 SASEGT, per germline. The CDR3 sequence is 13 residues long. The V end lost 6 bases, the J end lost 3 bases, and 11 bases lay between the germline ends. CDR3 sequence (DNA): TGTGCCAGCAGCTTGACTACCGAAGAGACCCAGTACTTC. Translation: CASSLTTEETQYF.

Ten or more counts support this clonotype. V gene TRBV28 combines with J gene TRBJ2-6, with D possibly being TRBD2 (6 bases). The CDR3 spans 17 residues. Trimming removed 6 bases at V and 2 bases at J, with 17 bases between. The germline V gene encodes CDR1 MDHEN and CDR2 SYDVKM. In DNA form, the CDR3 reads TGTGCCAGCAGACATTCCGGGGGAGAACCTGGGGCCAACGTCCTGACTTTC. This translates into CASRHSGGEPGANVLTF.

This clonotype occurred a few times. The chain carries TRBV4-1 and TRBJ2-7, with TRBD2 matching 9 bases. This CDR3 is 16 amino acids long. V dropped 0 bases and J dropped 3; count of bases not matched to a gene: 6. CDR1 and CDR2 (germline): MGHRA, YSYEKL. The CDR3 DNA follows: TGCGCCAGCAGCCAAGACGGTCCTAGCGGGAACTACGAGCAGTACTTC. Encoded protein: CASSQDGPSGNYEQYF.

This clonotype was detected many times. V and J are TRBV7-9 and TRBJ2-5; D is tentatively TRBD1 or TRBD2 (6 bases each). Trimming removed 5 bases from V and 1 base from J, with 14 bases in between. The CDR3 consists of 15 residues. In germline, CDR1 is SEHNR, CDR2 FQNEAQ (reference sequence). The CDR3 loop reads CASSPGGRPQETQYF. The CDR3 DNA follows: TGTGCCAGCAGCCCCGGGGGCCGGCCCCAAGAGACCCAGTACTTC.

The sample holds many counts of this clonotype. V is TRBV3-1 and J is TRBJ2-3; no firm D call. The ends were cut back, 0 bases at V and 6 bases at J, with 10 bases in the middle. The germline gives CDR1 LGHDT, CDR2 YNNKEL (reference sequence). The length of the CDR3 is 14 residues. The CDR3 spells CASSQEVVRDTQYF. The CDR3 DNA is TGTGCCAGCAGCCAAGAGGTGGTTCGCGATACGCAGTATTTT.

The gene calls are TRBV20-1 and TRBJ2-1; D is possibly TRBD2 (6 bases). V was trimmed by 6 bases and J by 6 bases, leaving 21 bases between them. The germline V gene encodes CDR1 DFQATT and CDR2 SNEGSKA (reference sequence). This CDR3 region has 15 residues. The CDR3 is CSATSSVYPTNEQFF. CDR3 in DNA: TGCAGTGCCACTAGCTCGGTCTACCCGACCAATGAGCAGTTCTTC.

This clonotype was seen a handful of times. This chain links TRBV5-1 with TRBJ1-4; possible D gene TRBD1, 6 bases. The CDR3 covers 15 residues. The germline V gene encodes CDR1 SGHRS and CDR2 YFSETQ. Deletions cut 0 bases from V and 4 bases from J, with 10 bases between. CDR3 residues: CASSLATGNNEKLFF. DNA of the CDR3: TGCGCCAGCAGCTTGGCGACAGGAAATAATGAAAAACTGTTTTTT. The complete variable domain, with remaining parts taken from reference TRBV5-1 and TRBJ1-4, reads KAGVTQTPRYLIKTRGQQVTLSCSPISGHRSVSWYQQTPGQGLQFLFEYFSETQRNKGNFPGRFSGRQFSNSRSEMNVSTLELGDSALYLCASSLATGNNEKLFFGSGTQLSVL.

The chain recombines TRBV5-1 with TRBJ2-4, with 9 nucleotides matching TRBD2. J lost 8 bases, V lost 0 bases, and 6 bases had no gene match. The CDR3 length is 15 residues. CDR1 SGHRS and CDR2 YFSETQ come from the germline V gene. The CDR3 sequence is CASSLVAGGGYIQYF. The CDR3 bases are TGCGCCAGCAGCTTGGTCGCGGGAGGGGGTTACATTCAGTACTTC.

Ten or more counts support this clonotype. The V and J genes are TRBV11-2 and TRBJ2-6; D is ambiguous. Germline lookup yields CDR1 SGHAT and CDR2 FQNNGV. The CDR3 spans 14 residues. Trimming removed 7 bases at V and 2 bases at J, with 9 bases between. Here the CDR3 DNA reads TGTGCCAGCAACCAACAACCTGGGGCCAACGTCCTGACTTTC. It is translated as CASNQQPGANVLTF.

A few counts support this clonotype. At one of its ends the junction is not consistent with the germline gene, which may arise from a read error. V usage is TRBV5-5 and J usage is TRBJ2-3; D uncertain. The germline V gene encodes CDR1 SGHKS and CDR2 YYEKEE (reference sequence). This CDR3 region has 16 residues. CDR3 nucleotides: TGTGCCAGCAGATTGGCGGTCCCCCGGCTAGGAGATACGCAGTATTTT. As protein: CASRLAVPRLGDTQYF. Drawing the rest from reference TRBV5-5 and TRBJ2-3, the complete variable domain is DAGVTQSPTHLIKTRGQQVTLRCSPISGHKSVSWYQQVLGQGPQFIFQYYEKEERGRGNFPDRFSARQFPNYSSELNVNALLLGDSALYLCASRLAVPRLGDTQYFGPGTRLTVL.

This clonotype was seen more than once but under ten times. This chain joins TRBV14 and TRBJ1-1, with 8 positions matching TRBD1. Germline loops: CDR1 SGHDN, CDR2 FVKESK. This CDR3 region has 13 residues. V dropped 8 bases and J dropped 6; count of bases not matched to a gene: 8. The CDR3 sequence is CASRLTGAAEAFF. The CDR3 nucleotides read TGTGCCAGCCGGTTGACAGGGGCGGCTGAAGCTTTCTTT. Supplemented by reference TRBV14 and TRBJ1-1, the full variable domain reads EAGVTQFPSHSVIEKGQTVTLRCDPISGHDNLYWYRRVMGKEIKFLLHFVKESKQDESGMPNNRFLAERTGGTYSTLKVQPAELEDSGVYFCASRLTGAAEAFFGQGTRLTVV.

This clonotype was detected ten times or more. This chain uses TRBV28 with TRBJ1-5, with D possibly matching TRBD1 (6 bases). Per the germline V gene, CDR1 is MDHEN and CDR2 is SYDVKM. The CDR3 is 15 amino acids. V lost 6 bases, J lost 7 bases, and 19 bases lay in between. CDR3: CASRSLGRGGQPQHF. The CDR3 nucleotides read TGTGCCAGCAGATCCCTGGGGAGGGGGGGACAGCCCCAGCATTTT.

This clonotype was picked up many times. The chain employs TRBV11-2 and TRBJ1-5; D not certain. Germline values: CDR1 SGHAT, CDR2 FQNNGV. This CDR3 contains 15 residues. Trimming pared 1 base from V and 1 base from J, leaving 8 bases between. The CDR3 region is CASSLGFSSNQPQHF. The CDR3 region has the DNA TGTGCCAGCAGCTTAGGTTTTTCCAGCAATCAGCCCCAGCATTTT.

This clonotype has more than one count but fewer than ten. This rearrangement joins TRBV28 to TRBJ2-4; 8 bases are a match to TRBD1. Losses at the gene ends were 7 bases for V and 1 base for J; bases not matched to a gene: 9. The germline V gene encodes CDR1 MDHEN and CDR2 SYDVKM. This CDR3 has 16 residues. The CDR3 DNA is TGTGCCAGCATCGCTCAGGGGGCCTTGGCCAAAAACATTCAGTACTTC. Residues: CASIAQGALAKNIQYF.

The chain is built from TRBV3-1 and TRBJ2-2; D uncertain. V lost 0 bases to trimming and J lost 6 bases, with 11 bases between them. CDR1 is LGHDT and CDR2 is YNNKEL in the germline V gene (reference sequence). The CDR3 totals 15 residues. CDR3 coding DNA: TGTGCCAGCAGCCAAGATGATAGTTTGGCCGGGGAGCTGTTTTTT. The encoded protein is CASSQDDSLAGELFF.

Ten or more counts support this clonotype. The CDR3 loop reads CASRADRRAFF. CDR3 nucleotides: TGTGCCAGCAGAGCAGACAGGCGGGCTTTCTTT. The J gene is TRBJ1-1, the V gene TRBV6-4, with a weak D call TRBD1 (6 bases). Per germline, CDR1 MRHNA and CDR2 SNTAGT. The ends were cut back, 6 bases at V and 11 bases at J, with 13 bases in the middle. The CDR3 has 11 residues.

This clonotype was observed a handful of times. The chain recombines TRBV29-1 with TRBJ1-1; D remains ambiguous. Trimming removed 0 bases at V and 1 base at J, with 9 bases between. The CDR3 totals 14 residues. The germline CDR1 and CDR2 sequences are SQVTM and ANQGSEA. The CDR3 loop is CSVEDQVPNTEAFF. The CDR3 region has the DNA TGCAGCGTTGAAGATCAGGTTCCGAACACTGAAGCTTTCTTT.

This clonotype was observed a handful of times. CDR3 residues: CASSLTADYGYTF. In DNA, the CDR3 is TGTGCCAGCAGCTTAACGGCAGACTATGGCTACACCTTC. The V and J genes are TRBV7-3 and TRBJ1-2; D uncertain. Trimming removed 0 bases at V and 3 bases at J, with 5 bases between. This CDR3 is built from 13 residues. Germline CDR1 SGHTA, CDR2 FQGTGA.

This clonotype has just one count. The chain uses TRBV5-5 and TRBJ2-7; 10 bases fit TRBD1. Trimming removed 3 bases from V and 3 bases from J; junction bases left unmatched: 9. CDR1 and CDR2 (germline): SGHKS, YYEKEE (reference sequence). The CDR3 has 16 amino acids. In nucleotides, the CDR3 is TGTGCCAGCAGCTCCCTCGACGGGACAGGGGACTACGAGCAGTACTTC. Its protein is CASSSLDGTGDYEQYF.

In this sample, this clonotype turned up many times. The chain couples TRBV28 to TRBJ2-2; tentatively, D is TRBD2 (6 bases). This CDR3 has 14 amino acids. The V end was cut by 5 bases, the J end by 13 bases, with 20 bases between. Per the germline V gene, CDR1 is MDHEN and CDR2 is SYDVKM. This chain's CDR3 is CASSLGGARGGLFF. The CDR3 DNA sequence: TGTGCCAGCAGTCTTGGCGGGGCGAGGGGCGGGCTGTTTTTT.

This clonotype was seen at least ten times. The gene calls are TRBV18 and TRBJ1-4; 7 bases are shared with TRBD1. The trim removed 3 bases at V and 7 bases at J, leaving 8 bases unmatched. CDR1 and CDR2 from the germline V gene are KGHSH and LQKENI. CDR3 length: 15 amino acids. In DNA, the CDR3 is TGTGCCAGCTCACCGACAGGGATCGAGCGTGAAAAACTGTTTTTT. This encodes CASSPTGIEREKLFF.